A single sample gave rise to the 14 T cell receptor beta chains below, sequenced in a study of T cell repertoires in cytomegalovirus infection. These receptors' targets are unknown. MiXCR was run by TCRdb on the reads, yielding one entry per CDR3 protein. Seen here are about 480,000 distinct CDR3 sequences, about 33% observed once, and the top ten hold roughly 15%. Sequenced material: cultured PBMCs, taken from culture after CMV antigen stimulation. The source is a human donor in good health (CMV status not recorded). Some clones in this sample may be carry-over from other donors' samples.

This clonotype was detected only a few times. This chain joins TRBV7-9 and TRBJ2-3; the D gene could be TRBD1 or TRBD2 (5 bases each). The length of the CDR3 is 13 residues. Per germline, CDR1 SEHNR and CDR2 FQNEAQ (reference sequence). Trimming shortened V by 1 base and J by 5 bases, and 7 bases separated the two germline ends. The DNA for the CDR3 is TGTGCCAGCAGCTTAGGGGGGATAGATACGCAGTATTTT. Translation: CASSLGGIDTQYF.

Turning to this clonotype: At one end, the junction sequence differs from germline, possibly due to a read error. The chain uses TRBV7-9 and TRBJ2-7, with 10 nucleotides matching TRBD1. CDR1 SEHNR and CDR2 FQNEAQ come from the germline V gene (reference sequence). The CDR3 runs to 13 residues. The CDR3 loop is CASSLDGTGATLF. CDR3 bases: TGTGCCAGCAGCTTAGACGGGACAGGGGCCACCCTTTTC.

This clonotype was seen more than once but under ten times. The chain uses TRBV12-3 or TRBV12-4 and TRBJ2-1, with 10 bases identical to TRBD2. The CDR3 runs 14 residues. Trimming took 6 bases from V and 7 from J; bases not matched to a gene: 6. CDR3 coding DNA: TGTGCCAGCAGACCTAGCGGGAGTGGGAATGAGCAGTTCTTC. Translated: CASRPSGSGNEQFF.

This chain links TRBV2 with TRBJ2-2, with unresolved D. The CDR3 has 13 residues. Trimming cost V 3 bases and J 2 bases, with 4 bases left between them. Germline V CDR1 and CDR2: SNHLY, FYNNEI. For the CDR3, the DNA is TGTGCCAGCAGTGAGTCTAACACCGGGGAGCTGTTTTTT. As protein: CASSESNTGELFF.

This clonotype was counted only a few times. The rearrangement joins TRBV7-2 to TRBJ2-1; a weak D match, TRBD2 (5 bases). The CDR3 is 17 residues long. V was cut by 1 base and J by 2 bases, with 15 bases left in between. CDR1 SGHTA and CDR2 FQGNSA come from the germline V gene. For the CDR3, the DNA is TGTGCCAGCAGCTTAGTATCGGGAACCTCAGCCTACAATGAGCAGTTCTTC. As protein: CASSLVSGTSAYNEQFF.

The sample holds a few counts of this clonotype. The rearrangement uses TRBV7-6 and TRBJ2-1; 7 nucleotides align to TRBD2. V trimming: 2 bases; J trimming: 5 bases; junction bases outside the gene matches: 9. CDR3 size: 16 residues. Germline V gene lookup returns CDR1 SGHVS and CDR2 FNYEAQ. The CDR3 is CASSLSSSGLDNEQFF. In DNA form, the CDR3 reads TGTGCCAGCAGCTTATCATCTAGCGGTTTAGACAATGAGCAGTTCTTC.

This rearrangement joins TRBV4-2 to TRBJ2-7; TRBD2 is a possible D gene (6 bases). The CDR3 totals 13 residues. Trimming pared 4 bases from V and 7 bases from J, leaving 14 bases between. In germline, CDR1 is LGHNA, CDR2 YNFKEQ. The CDR3 spells CASSPSDPGEQYF. The CDR3 nucleotides are TGTGCCAGCAGCCCTAGCGATCCTGGGGAGCAGTACTTC.

The rearrangement uses TRBV28 and TRBJ2-4; the D gene is possibly TRBD2 (8 bases). V was shortened by 7 bases and J by 5 bases, with 21 bases between the two germline ends. This CDR3 spans 16 amino acids. Germline-derived CDR1 and CDR2 are MDHEN and SYDVKM. The DNA for the CDR3 is TGTGCCAGCACCGGGGGGGGACAGTTGAGAGAAAACATTCAGTACTTC. It yields the protein CASTGGGQLRENIQYF.

V is TRBV2 and J is TRBJ1-4; 7 bases are a match to TRBD1. The CDR3 length is 16 residues. V lost 7 bases and J lost 5; bases outside the gene matches: 13. Germline-derived CDR1 and CDR2 are SNHLY and FYNNEI. CDR3 amino acids: CASNRQGPAGNEKLFF. CDR3 DNA: TGTGCCAGCAATAGACAGGGACCCGCGGGGAATGAAAAACTGTTTTTT. The whole variable domain, filled in from reference TRBV2 and TRBJ1-4, reads EPEVTQTPSHQVTQMGQEVILRCVPISNHLYFYWYRQILGQKVEFLVSFYNNEISEKSEIFDDQFSVERPDGSNFTLKIRSTKLEDSAMYFCASNRQGPAGNEKLFFGSGTQLSVL.

For this clonotype: The germline gene is not matched at one end of the junction; a read error may be the cause. The chain combines TRBV7-8 with TRBJ1-1; TRBD1 matches 9 bases. CDR1 and CDR2 (germline): SGHVS, FQNEAQ. The CDR3 is made up of 15 amino acids. The CDR3 protein is CTSSLRTGANTEAFF. Here the CDR3 DNA reads TGTACCAGCAGCCTTCGGACAGGGGCGAACACTGAAGCTTTCTTT.

This clonotype was observed many times. The chain links TRBV20-1 to TRBJ2-1; 12 bases match TRBD2. The CDR3 runs to 17 residues. CDR1 DFQATT and CDR2 SNEGSKA come from the germline V gene (reference sequence). Trimming at V came to 6 bases and at J to 5 bases, leaving 14 bases not matched to a gene. CDR3 sequence: CSAEWTSGTWTDNEQFF. CDR3 nucleotides: TGCAGTGCCGAATGGACTAGCGGGACCTGGACAGACAATGAGCAGTTCTTC.

This clonotype was found a few times. V gene TRBV30 combines with J gene TRBJ2-2, with no clear D. The ends were cut back, 0 bases at V and 8 bases at J, with 10 bases in the middle. The CDR3 contains 13 residues. Germline V CDR1 and CDR2: GTSNPN, SVGIG (reference sequence). The CDR3 loop is CAWSVRDRGELFF. The CDR3 nucleotides read TGTGCCTGGAGTGTACGTGATCGTGGGGAGCTGTTTTTT.

The rearrangement links TRBV7-9 to TRBJ2-1, with 13 bases identical to TRBD2. The junction had 5 bases not matched to a gene; V was cut back by 5 bases and J by 4 bases. Germline assignment: CDR1 SEHNR and CDR2 FQNEAQ (reference sequence). The CDR3 sequence is 16 residues long. In DNA form, the CDR3 reads TGTGCCAGCAGCCCGGGGACTAGCGGGATGTACAATGAGCAGTTCTTC. This translates into CASSPGTSGMYNEQFF.

The chain has TRBV28 and TRBJ1-5; D is unclear. The V and J ends lost 4 bases and 6 bases respectively, with 13 bases between them. Germline lookup yields CDR1 MDHEN and CDR2 SYDVKM. The CDR3 loop spans 14 amino acids. Here the CDR3 DNA reads TGTGCCAGCAGTTCAGACACTTTCGCTCAGCCCCAGCATTTT. It codes for CASSSDTFAQPQHF.